This TCR beta chain was recorded in a study of PD-L1 blockade in urothelial cancer. V was shortened by 5 bases and J by 0 bases, with 14 bases between the two germline ends. From germline, CDR1 is MDHEN and CDR2 SYDVKM. The CDR3 totals 15 residues. TCRdb's table, derived via immunoSEQ multiplex PCR, lists solely in-frame clones and lacks some. This sample has about 74,000 clones, with 80% to 85% found just once. Patients presented with locally advanced or metastatic urothelial carcinoma. This clone was counted only a few times. The chain carries TRBV28 and TRBJ2-7, with D possibly being TRBD1 (6 bases). The TCR sequence derives from a man in his 70s with urothelial cancer. The input for sequencing was PBMCs, taken around atezolizumab (anti-PD-L1) treatment. The CDR3 bases are TGTGCCAGCAGTCCCAGTCTGGACAGCTCCTACGAGCAGTACTTC. Residues: CASSPSLDSSYEQYF.